This is a list of T cell receptor beta chains from one sample in a study of T cells in Graves' hyperthyroidism and ophthalmopathy. MiXCR, applied by TCRdb to the multiplex PCR reads, yields one record per CDR3 protein. Of 95,000 to 110,000 distinct CDR3 sequences in the sample, roughly 15% were seen once. Sequenced: blood. These receptors were taken from a woman between 45 and 60 years old with Graves' hyperthyroidism. CDR3s include the opening cysteine and the closing phenylalanine or tryptophan. D genes are given only for firm matches. Not all rows give a size; the values are once, few, many and, for expanded clones, a class.

v_gene: TRBV2; abundance: many; d_gene: .; j_gene: TRBJ2-7; len: 11; CDR3aa: CASTGFNEQYF; CDR3nt: TGTGCCTCAACGGGTTTCAACGAGCAGTACTTC
v_gene: TRBV27; abundance: many; d_gene: .; j_gene: TRBJ1-4; len: 14; CDR3aa: CASSPDPGNEKLFF; CDR3nt: TGTGCCAGCAGTCCCGACCCGGGGAATGAAAAACTGTTTTTT
v_gene: TRBV28; abundance: many; d_gene: TRBD1; j_gene: TRBJ2-2; len: 15; CDR3aa: CASRTTGGNTGELFF; CDR3nt: TGTGCCAGCAGGACAACAGGGGGGAACACCGGGGAGCTGTTTTTT
v_gene: TRBV12-3/TRBV12-4; abundance: many; d_gene: .; j_gene: TRBJ2-5; len: 14; CDR3aa: CASSRRRAVETQYF; CDR3nt: TGTGCCAGCAGTCGAAGGAGGGCTGTTGAGACCCAGTACTTC
v_gene: TRBV12-3/TRBV12-4; abundance: many; d_gene: .; j_gene: TRBJ1-1; len: 13; CDR3aa: CASSRQGWTEAFF; CDR3nt: TGTGCCAGCAGTCGCCAGGGTTGGACTGAAGCTTTCTTT
v_gene: TRBV18; abundance: many; d_gene: TRBD1; j_gene: TRBJ1-5; len: 16; CDR3aa: CASSPPGQGNVQPQHF; CDR3nt: TGTGCCAGCTCACCACCGGGACAGGGGAATGTGCAGCCCCAGCATTTT
v_gene: TRBV6-2/TRBV6-3; abundance: many; d_gene: TRBD1; j_gene: TRBJ2-5; len: 14; CDR3aa: CASSPSRGRETQYF; CDR3nt: TGTGCCAGCAGTCCGAGCAGGGGGCGAGAGACCCAGTACTTC
v_gene: TRBV20-1; abundance: many; d_gene: TRBD2; j_gene: TRBJ2-7; len: 13; CDR3aa: CSAPGRVIYEQYF; CDR3nt: TGCAGTGCTCCAGGGAGGGTTATATACGAGCAGTACTTC
v_gene: TRBV18; abundance: once; d_gene: TRBD1; j_gene: TRBJ2-1; len: 16; CDR3aa: CASSSTTGGRYNEQFF; CDR3nt: TGTGCCAGCTCATCAACAACAGGGGGTCGCTACAATGAGCAGTTCTTC
v_gene: TRBV6-1; abundance: once; d_gene: .; j_gene: TRBJ1-5; len: 14; CDR3aa: CASSATGHNQPQHF; CDR3nt: TGTGCCAGCAGCGCGACAGGACACAATCAGCCCCAGCATTTT
v_gene: TRBV20-1; abundance: many; d_gene: .; j_gene: TRBJ2-3; len: 16; CDR3aa: CSARVEGAGWTDTQYF; CDR3nt: TGCAGTGCTAGAGTAGAGGGTGCTGGTTGGACAGATACGCAGTATTTT
v_gene: TRBV27; abundance: many; d_gene: TRBD1; j_gene: TRBJ1-1; len: 17; CDR3aa: CASSLGLGGGISYEAFF; CDR3nt: TGTGCCAGCAGTTTAGGTTTAGGAGGGGGCATCTCTTATGAAGCTTTCTTT
v_gene: TRBV19; abundance: many; d_gene: .; j_gene: TRBJ2-7; len: 12; CDR3aa: CASNHGGDEQYF; CDR3nt: TGTGCCAGTAATCATGGGGGCGACGAGCAGTACTTC
v_gene: TRBV12-3/TRBV12-4; abundance: many; d_gene: .; j_gene: TRBJ2-1; len: 13; CDR3aa: CASSLDSQGEQFF; CDR3nt: TGTGCCAGCAGTTTAGACTCCCAAGGGGAGCAGTTCTTC
v_gene: TRBV28; abundance: .; d_gene: TRBD1; j_gene: TRBJ2-1; len: 15; CDR3aa: CASIGGRGLYNEQFF; CDR3nt: TGTGCCAGTATAGGGGGCAGGGGGCTCTACAATGAGCAGTTCTTC
v_gene: TRBV19; abundance: many; d_gene: TRBD1; j_gene: TRBJ1-5; len: 15; CDR3aa: CASIKNTGAHQPQHF; CDR3nt: TGTGCCAGTATCAAAAATACAGGGGCCCACCAGCCCCAGCATTTT
v_gene: TRBV20-1; abundance: many; d_gene: .; j_gene: TRBJ2-1; len: 14; CDR3aa: CSARDVSGYNEQFF; CDR3nt: TGCAGTGCTAGAGATGTGTCGGGATACAATGAGCAGTTCTTC
v_gene: TRBV20-1; abundance: many; d_gene: .; j_gene: TRBJ2-2; len: 17; CDR3aa: CSARVSSFSGLTGELFF; CDR3nt: TGCAGTGCTAGAGTATCATCTTTTTCGGGCCTCACCGGGGAGCTGTTTTTT
v_gene: TRBV2; abundance: many; d_gene: .; j_gene: TRBJ1-5; len: 15; CDR3aa: CASSDGRVGNQPQHF; CDR3nt: TGTGCCAGCAGTGACGGCAGGGTGGGCAATCAGCCCCAGCATTTT
v_gene: TRBV7-8; abundance: many; d_gene: .; j_gene: TRBJ1-5; len: 17; CDR3aa: CASSLKGLDRPNQPQHF; CDR3nt: TGTGCCAGCAGCTTAAAAGGACTTGACAGGCCCAATCAGCCCCAGCATTTT
v_gene: TRBV2; abundance: few; d_gene: .; j_gene: TRBJ2-7; len: 13; CDR3aa: CASSVGSAYEQYF; CDR3nt: TGTGCCAGCAGTGTTGGGAGTGCTTACGAGCAGTACTTC
v_gene: TRBV7-3; abundance: few; d_gene: .; j_gene: TRBJ2-3; len: 14; CDR3aa: CASSQRVSTDTQYF; CDR3nt: TGTGCCAGCAGCCAGCGGGTCAGCACAGATACGCAGTATTTT
v_gene: TRBV20-1; abundance: many; d_gene: .; j_gene: TRBJ1-1; len: 12; CDR3aa: CSGGPGSTEAFF; CDR3nt: TGCAGTGGTGGACCCGGGAGCACTGAAGCTTTCTTT
v_gene: TRBV5-5; abundance: .; d_gene: TRBD1; j_gene: TRBJ1-6; len: 14; CDR3aa: CASSFTGDNSPLHF; CDR3nt: TGTGCCAGCAGCTTCACAGGGGATAATTCACCCCTCCACTTT
v_gene: TRBV7-3; abundance: many; d_gene: .; j_gene: TRBJ1-1; len: 13; CDR3aa: CASSLTSNTEAFF; CDR3nt: TGTGCCAGCAGCTTAACTTCGAACACTGAAGCTTTCTTT
v_gene: TRBV9; abundance: many; d_gene: .; j_gene: TRBJ2-7; len: 16; CDR3aa: CASSVMQGPGVDEQYF; CDR3nt: TGTGCCAGCAGCGTAATGCAGGGGCCGGGGGTTGACGAGCAGTACTTC
v_gene: TRBV28; abundance: once; d_gene: .; j_gene: TRBJ1-5; len: 12; CDR3aa: CASGSRGQPQHF; CDR3nt: TGTGCCAGCGGTTCCAGGGGACAGCCCCAGCATTTT
v_gene: TRBV28; abundance: .; d_gene: TRBD2; j_gene: TRBJ2-3; len: 15; CDR3aa: CASSLLAGGADTQYF; CDR3nt: TGTGCCAGCAGTTTACTAGCGGGAGGCGCAGATACGCAGTATTTT
v_gene: TRBV19; abundance: many; d_gene: .; j_gene: TRBJ1-1; len: 16; CDR3aa: CASSIGGLGARAEAFF; CDR3nt: TGTGCCAGTAGTATAGGAGGTCTGGGGGCTCGCGCTGAAGCTTTCTTT
v_gene: TRBV19; abundance: .; d_gene: .; j_gene: TRBJ1-5; len: 16; CDR3aa: CASSKRGQQVNQPQHF; CDR3nt: TGTGCCAGTAGCAAGCGCGGGCAGCAAGTCAATCAGCCCCAGCATTTT
v_gene: TRBV29-1; abundance: many; d_gene: .; j_gene: TRBJ1-2; len: 13; CDR3aa: CSVGGAPDYGYTF; CDR3nt: TGCAGCGTGGGGGGGGCGCCCGACTATGGCTACACCTTC
v_gene: TRBV20-1; abundance: many; d_gene: TRBD1; j_gene: TRBJ2-3; len: 15; CDR3aa: CSAGPRDRATDTQYF; CDR3nt: TGCAGTGCTGGCCCCCGAGACAGGGCCACAGATACGCAGTATTTT
v_gene: TRBV7-2; abundance: many; d_gene: TRBD2; j_gene: TRBJ2-3; len: 16; CDR3aa: CASSSGLAGVTDTQYF; CDR3nt: TGTGCCAGCAGCTCGGGACTAGCGGGAGTCACAGATACGCAGTATTTT
v_gene: TRBV12-3/TRBV12-4; abundance: many; d_gene: TRBD1; j_gene: TRBJ1-6; len: 18; CDR3aa: CASSLRGGQGAHSSPLHF; CDR3nt: TGTGCCAGCAGTCTTCGGGGGGGGCAGGGGGCGCACAGTTCACCCCTCCACTTT
v_gene: TRBV20-1; abundance: many; d_gene: TRBD2; j_gene: TRBJ2-1; len: 14; CDR3aa: CSPRTSGSYNEQFF; CDR3nt: TGCAGTCCCCGGACTAGCGGGAGTTACAATGAGCAGTTCTTC
v_gene: TRBV14; abundance: few; d_gene: .; j_gene: TRBJ1-6; len: 15; CDR3aa: CASSHRTDGRSPLHF; CDR3nt: TGTGCCAGCAGCCACCGGACCGACGGCCGATCACCCCTCCACTTT
v_gene: TRBV9; abundance: many; d_gene: TRBD2; j_gene: TRBJ2-5; len: 15; CDR3aa: CASSASGRARETQYF; CDR3nt: TGTGCCAGCAGCGCGAGCGGGAGGGCCCGGGAGACCCAGTACTTC
v_gene: TRBV7-8; abundance: many; d_gene: .; j_gene: TRBJ1-1; len: 16; CDR3aa: CASSLYPPPLNTEAFF; CDR3nt: TGTGCCAGCAGCTTATATCCTCCACCCTTGAACACTGAAGCTTTCTTT
v_gene: TRBV6-1; abundance: .; d_gene: .; j_gene: TRBJ2-3; len: 15; CDR3aa: CASSRGAPGTDTQYF; CDR3nt: TGTGCCAGCAGCAGGGGTGCGCCTGGCACAGATACGCAGTATTTT
v_gene: TRBV20-1; abundance: many; d_gene: TRBD1; j_gene: TRBJ2-1; len: 13; CDR3aa: CSARQGGGNEQFF; CDR3nt: TGCAGTGCTCGACAGGGGGGTGGGAATGAGCAGTTCTTC
v_gene: TRBV27; abundance: many; d_gene: .; j_gene: TRBJ2-6; len: 14; CDR3aa: CASSYRSGANVLTF; CDR3nt: TGTGCCAGCAGTTACAGGTCTGGGGCCAACGTCCTGACTTTC
v_gene: TRBV19; abundance: .; d_gene: TRBD2; j_gene: TRBJ2-2; len: 14; CDR3aa: CASSLSGIAGELFF; CDR3nt: TGTGCCAGTAGTCTTAGCGGGATCGCCGGGGAGCTGTTTTTT
v_gene: TRBV5-1; abundance: few; d_gene: TRBD2; j_gene: TRBJ2-1; len: 15; CDR3aa: CASSLAGGSGGEQFF; CDR3nt: TGCGCCAGCAGCTTGGCCGGCGGGAGTGGGGGTGAGCAGTTCTTC
v_gene: TRBV14; abundance: many; d_gene: .; j_gene: TRBJ2-1; len: 14; CDR3aa: CASSQAIWPNEQFF; CDR3nt: TGTGCCAGCAGCCAAGCGATCTGGCCAAATGAGCAGTTCTTC
v_gene: TRBV20-1; abundance: few; d_gene: TRBD1; j_gene: TRBJ2-5; len: 14; CDR3aa: CSAHRGLWGETQYF; CDR3nt: TGCAGTGCCCACAGGGGGCTTTGGGGGGAGACCCAGTACTTC
v_gene: TRBV30; abundance: .; d_gene: .; j_gene: TRBJ2-1; len: 13; CDR3aa: CAWSVGGANEQFF; CDR3nt: TGTGCCTGGAGTGTTGGGGGCGCGAATGAGCAGTTCTTC
v_gene: TRBV20-1; abundance: .; d_gene: TRBD2; j_gene: TRBJ2-4; len: 14; CDR3aa: CSARPLAGKNIQYF; CDR3nt: TGCAGTGCTAGGCCACTAGCGGGAAAAAACATTCAGTACTTC
v_gene: TRBV20-1; abundance: many; d_gene: .; j_gene: TRBJ2-1; len: 15; CDR3aa: CSARKNRGLGDEQFF; CDR3nt: TGCAGTGCCAGGAAGAACCGGGGACTGGGGGATGAGCAGTTCTTC
v_gene: TRBV7-9; abundance: many; d_gene: TRBD1; j_gene: TRBJ2-5; len: 14; CDR3aa: CASTVEGQQETQYF; CDR3nt: TGTGCCAGCACCGTCGAGGGACAGCAAGAGACCCAGTACTTC
v_gene: TRBV20-1; abundance: .; d_gene: TRBD1; j_gene: TRBJ1-5; len: 12; CDR3aa: CSAGTGGEPQHF; CDR3nt: TGCAGTGCTGGGACAGGGGGAGAGCCCCAGCATTTT
v_gene: TRBV11-2; abundance: .; d_gene: .; j_gene: TRBJ2-1; len: 15; CDR3aa: CASSLIGATLNEQFF; CDR3nt: TGTGCCAGCAGCTTAATTGGGGCGACCCTCAATGAGCAGTTCTTC
v_gene: TRBV7-9; abundance: many; d_gene: TRBD2; j_gene: TRBJ2-1; len: 17; CDR3aa: CASRPRTSGNSYNEQFF; CDR3nt: TGTGCCAGCAGACCTAGGACTAGCGGGAACTCCTACAATGAGCAGTTCTTC
v_gene: TRBV30; abundance: many; d_gene: .; j_gene: TRBJ2-7; len: 11; CDR3aa: CAWKAEYEQYF; CDR3nt: TGTGCCTGGAAAGCAGAGTACGAGCAGTACTTC
v_gene: TRBV7-3; abundance: many; d_gene: .; j_gene: TRBJ2-3; len: 14; CDR3aa: CASSLRSSTDTQYF; CDR3nt: TGTGCCAGCAGCTTAAGGAGTAGCACAGATACGCAGTATTTT
v_gene: TRBV11-2; abundance: many; d_gene: .; j_gene: TRBJ2-5; len: 14; CDR3aa: CASSPGQTKETQYF; CDR3nt: TGTGCCAGCAGCCCAGGACAGACGAAAGAGACCCAGTACTTC
v_gene: TRBV20-1; abundance: .; d_gene: TRBD2; j_gene: TRBJ2-3; len: 14; CDR3aa: CSARDRAGADTQYF; CDR3nt: TGCAGTGCTAGAGATCGAGCGGGAGCTGATACGCAGTATTTT